The present T cell receptor beta chain was sequenced within a study of siplizumab effects on memory and regulatory T cells. Using immunoSEQ multiplex PCR, the repertoire was profiled, and TCRdb retains in-frame clones only, with some absent. This sample yields 70,000 to 100,000 clones, of which over 85% are seen a single time; 5% to 7% belongs to the top ten. Comment on this clone: Its antigen is unidentified.

V lost 0 bases to trimming and J lost 4 bases, with 19 bases between them. Germline assignment: CDR1 MGHRA and CDR2 YSYEKL. This CDR3 comprises 17 residues. Study results and caveats: Most proliferating CD4+ or CD8+ clones, roughly 80-97%, had no naive or memory assignment.

The sample was CD8+ T cells sorted from blood. V gene TRBV4-1 combines with J gene TRBJ2-7, with D possibly TRBD1 on 5 matching bases. This TCR derives from a human donor in good health. The CDR3 DNA is TGCGCCAGCAGCCAAGAGCACTTTGACAGCGAAATATACGAGCAGTACTTC. Protein: CASSQEHFDSEIYEQYF.